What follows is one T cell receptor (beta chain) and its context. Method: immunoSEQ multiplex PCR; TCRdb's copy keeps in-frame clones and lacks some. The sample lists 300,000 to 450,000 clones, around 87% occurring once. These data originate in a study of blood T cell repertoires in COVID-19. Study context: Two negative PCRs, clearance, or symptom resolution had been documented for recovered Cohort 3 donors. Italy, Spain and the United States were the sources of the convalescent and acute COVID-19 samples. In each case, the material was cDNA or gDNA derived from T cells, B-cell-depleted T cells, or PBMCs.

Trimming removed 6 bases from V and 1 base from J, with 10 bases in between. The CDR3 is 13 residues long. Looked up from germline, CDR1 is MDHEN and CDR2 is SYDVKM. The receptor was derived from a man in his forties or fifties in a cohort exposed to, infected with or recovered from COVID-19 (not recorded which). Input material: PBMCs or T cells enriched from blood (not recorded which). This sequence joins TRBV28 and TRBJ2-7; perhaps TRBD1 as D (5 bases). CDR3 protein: CASRPPGSYEQYF. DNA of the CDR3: TGTGCCAGCAGACCTCCAGGGTCCTACGAGCAGTACTTC.